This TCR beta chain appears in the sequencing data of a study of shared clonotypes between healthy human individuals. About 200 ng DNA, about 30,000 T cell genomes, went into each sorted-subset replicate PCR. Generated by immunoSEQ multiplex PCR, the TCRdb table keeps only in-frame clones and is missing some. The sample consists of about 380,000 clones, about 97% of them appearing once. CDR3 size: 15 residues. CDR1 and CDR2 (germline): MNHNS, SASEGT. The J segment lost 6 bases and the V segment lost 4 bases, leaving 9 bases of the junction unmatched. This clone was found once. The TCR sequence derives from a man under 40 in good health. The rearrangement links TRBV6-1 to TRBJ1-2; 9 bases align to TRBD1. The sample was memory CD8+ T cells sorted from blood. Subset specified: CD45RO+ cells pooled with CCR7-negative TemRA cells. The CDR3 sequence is CASSARDRVVDGYTF. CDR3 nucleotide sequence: TGTGCCAGCAGTGCTCGGGACAGGGTGGTGGATGGCTACACCTTC.